A selection of T cell receptor beta chains follows, all from one sample in a study of OX40 agonist ivuxolimab in advanced cancers. Measured with immunoSEQ multiplex PCR; TCRdb has only the in-frame clones, and not every one. The table has tens of thousands of clones, about 89% seen once; the top ten hold approximately 10%. The input for sequencing was CD4+ or CD8+ T cells sorted from blood, taken in a trial of the OX40 agonist ivuxolimab. The receptors derive from an adult with an advanced solid tumor such as melanoma, head and neck, liver or kidney cancer. Each CDR3 is given with its conserved first and last residue. The D gene is left open where the match is weak. Size is omitted from some rows. Given values are once, few, many or a class for expanded clones.

>.|TRBV11-3|.|TRBJ1-2|15
TGTGCCAGCAGCTATGCCGGGACAACAAACTATGGCTACACCTTC
CASSYAGTTNYGYTF
>.|TRBV2|few|TRBJ1-6|15
TGTGCCAGCAGCGAGACTCGGGATTATAATTCACCCCTCCACTTT
CASSETRDYNSPLHF
>.|TRBV11-3|.|TRBJ2-7|16
TGTGCCAGCAGCTCTCTTCTAGAGAGGCAGTCCTACGAGCAGTACTTC
CASSSLLERQSYEQYF
>TRBD1|TRBV9|.|TRBJ1-5|13
TGTGCCAGCAGCTCGACAGGGTATCAGCCCCAGCATTTT
CASSSTGYQPQHF
>TRBD1|TRBV5-5|.|TRBJ1-6|17
TGTGCCAGCAGCTTAGGACAGGCCAGCTCCTATAATTCACCCCTCCACTTT
CASSLGQASSYNSPLHF
>.|TRBV6-6|.|TRBJ1-2|14
TGTGCCAGCAGTTACTCCTCCTGGGGCTATGGCTACACCTTC
CASSYSSWGYGYTF
>.|TRBV6-5|.|TRBJ2-7|14
TGTGCCAGCAGTTACCTCGGAGTGTCCTACGAGCAGTACTTC
CASSYLGVSYEQYF
>TRBD2|TRBV27|.|TRBJ2-1|16
TGTGCCAGCAGTTTGAGTGCGGGGGACTCCTACAATGAGCAGTTCTTC
CASSLSAGDSYNEQFF
>TRBD1|TRBV5-1|.|TRBJ1-2|18
TGCGCCAGCAGCTTTCCCTCCGGGACAGGGGGCTCTAGCTATGGCTACACCTTC
CASSFPSGTGGSSYGYTF
>.|TRBV19|.|TRBJ1-2|13
TGTGCCAGTAGTCCAACAGGGTCGAGCGGCTACACCTTC
CASSPTGSSGYTF
>.|TRBV10-3|.|TRBJ2-1|14
TGTGCCATCAGGGACCACAGCTCCTACAATGAGCAGTTCTTC
CAIRDHSSYNEQFF
>.|TRBV5-1|.|TRBJ1-1|14
TGCGCCAGCAGCTGGGAGCGCATGAACACTGAAGCTTTCTTT
CASSWERMNTEAFF
>.|TRBV13|.|TRBJ2-2|16
TGTGCCAGCAACGCCGAGGGCGTTACGAACACCGGGGAGCTGTTTTTT
CASNAEGVTNTGELFF
>.|TRBV27|.|TRBJ2-5|19
TGTGCCAGCAGTTTAGAGGGCTCACGAGCTCCAATTCTCTGGGAGACCCAGTACTTC
CASSLEGSRAPILWETQYF
>.|TRBV7-7|.|TRBJ1-3|13
TGTGCCAGCAGCCCGGACATTGGAAACACCATATATTTT
CASSPDIGNTIYF
>.|TRBV5-4|.|TRBJ2-7|13
TGTGCCAGCAGCTCGACAGGATCGAGAGAGCAGTACTTC
CASSSTGSREQYF
>.|TRBV14|.|TRBJ2-7|11
TGTGCCAGCAGCCAAGAATACGAGCAGTACTTC
CASSQEYEQYF
>.|TRBV11-3|.|TRBJ1-1|15
TGTGCCAGCAGTCAACTTGACGGGCGGAACACTGAAGCTTTCTTT
CASSQLDGRNTEAFF
>.|TRBV11-2|.|TRBJ1-4|15
TGTGCCAGCAGCTATTACTCCGCAACTAATGAAAAACTGTTTTTT
CASSYYSATNEKLFF
>.|TRBV19|.|TRBJ1-5|13
TGTGCCAGTAGTAGGACCCGCGGTCAGCCCCAGCATTTT
CASSRTRGQPQHF